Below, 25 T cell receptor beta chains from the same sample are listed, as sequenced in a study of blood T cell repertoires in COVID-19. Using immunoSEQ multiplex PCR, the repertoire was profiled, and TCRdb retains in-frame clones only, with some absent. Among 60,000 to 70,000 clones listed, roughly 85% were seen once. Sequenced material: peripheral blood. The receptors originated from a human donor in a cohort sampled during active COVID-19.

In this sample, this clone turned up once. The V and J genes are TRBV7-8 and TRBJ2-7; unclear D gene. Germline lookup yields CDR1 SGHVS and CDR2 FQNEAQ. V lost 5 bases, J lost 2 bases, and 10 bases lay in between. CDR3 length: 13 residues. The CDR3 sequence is CASSLRPAYEQYF. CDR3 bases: TGTGCCAGCAGCCTCCGCCCAGCCTACGAGCAGTACTTC.

The CDR3 loop is CASSLIHNEQFF. In DNA form, the CDR3 reads TGTGCCAGCAGCCTAATACACAATGAGCAGTTCTTC. This chain links TRBV7-2 with TRBJ2-1; D remains ambiguous. The V gene lost 5 bases and the J gene lost 5 bases, with 7 bases spanning the gap. CDR3 length: 12 residues. The V gene's germline CDR1 is SGHTA and CDR2 FQGNSA.

CDR3 sequence (DNA): TGTGCCAGTAGGTCCCAGTTAGGGGCTTCGGCAACCCTCCACTTT. It specifies CASRSQLGASATLHF. The V call is TRBV19, the J call TRBJ1-6; D might be TRBD1 (5 bases). The CDR3 has 15 amino acids. CDR1 and CDR2 from the germline V gene are LNHDA and SQIVND (reference sequence). V lost 6 bases and J 14 bases, leaving 23 bases between the germline ends.

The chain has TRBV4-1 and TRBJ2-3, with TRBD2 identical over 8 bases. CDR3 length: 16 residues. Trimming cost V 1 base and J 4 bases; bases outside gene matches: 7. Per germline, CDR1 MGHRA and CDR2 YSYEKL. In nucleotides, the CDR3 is TGCGCCAGCAGCCAAGCGAGTCGGGGGGGGCCAGATACGCAGTATTTT. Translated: CASSQASRGGPDTQYF.

The DNA for the CDR3 is TGTGCCAGCAGCCGGGGACAGGGGAGGGAGACCCAGTACTTC. The encoded protein is CASSRGQGRETQYF. The chain employs TRBV28 and TRBJ2-5; 10 nucleotides agree with TRBD1. V shed 6 bases, J shed 5 bases, and the junction held 6 bases outside the gene matches. CDR3 size: 14 residues. The germline V gene encodes CDR1 MDHEN and CDR2 SYDVKM.

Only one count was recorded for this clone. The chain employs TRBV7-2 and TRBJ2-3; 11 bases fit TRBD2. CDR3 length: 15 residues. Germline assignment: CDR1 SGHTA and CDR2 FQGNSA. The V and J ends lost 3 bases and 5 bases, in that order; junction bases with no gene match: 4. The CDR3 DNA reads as TGTGCCAGCAGCTTGTCTAGCGGGGGGCGAGATACGCAGTATTTT. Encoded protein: CASSLSSGGRDTQYF.

The DNA of the CDR3 is TGCGCCAGCAGCTTAAGACAGGCAATCGCCGGGGAGCTGTTTTTT. Its protein is CASSLRQAIAGELFF. This sequence joins TRBV5-1 and TRBJ2-2; D is possibly TRBD1 (6 bases). V was cut by 2 bases and J by 6 bases, with 14 bases left in between. CDR1 is SGHRS and CDR2 is YFSETQ in the germline V gene. This CDR3 comprises 15 residues.

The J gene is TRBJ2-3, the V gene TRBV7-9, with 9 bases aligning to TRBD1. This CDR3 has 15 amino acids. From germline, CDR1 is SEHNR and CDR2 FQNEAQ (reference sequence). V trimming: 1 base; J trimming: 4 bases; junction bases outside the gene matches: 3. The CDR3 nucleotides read TGTGCCAGCAGCTTAGGACAGGGGGGAGCAGATACGCAGTATTTT. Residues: CASSLGQGGADTQYF. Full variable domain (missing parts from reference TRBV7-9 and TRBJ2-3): DTGVSQNPRHKITKRGQNVTFRCDPISEHNRLYWYRQTLGQGPEFLTYFQNEAQLEKSRLLSDRFSAERPKGSFSTLEIQRTEQGDSAMYLCASSLGQGGADTQYFGPGTRLTVL.

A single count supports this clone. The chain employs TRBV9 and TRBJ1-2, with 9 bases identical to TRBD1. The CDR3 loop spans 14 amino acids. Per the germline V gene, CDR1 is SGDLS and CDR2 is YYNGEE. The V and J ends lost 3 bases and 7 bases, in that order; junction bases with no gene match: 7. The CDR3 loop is CASSAQGAWSGYTF. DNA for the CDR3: TGTGCCAGCAGCGCACAGGGGGCATGGAGTGGCTACACCTTC.

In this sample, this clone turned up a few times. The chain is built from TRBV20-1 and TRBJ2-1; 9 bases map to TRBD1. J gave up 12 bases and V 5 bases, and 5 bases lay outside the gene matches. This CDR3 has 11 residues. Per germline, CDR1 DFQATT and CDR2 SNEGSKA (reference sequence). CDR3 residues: CSAPTGGVQFF. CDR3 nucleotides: TGCAGTGCTCCGACAGGGGGTGTGCAGTTCTTC.

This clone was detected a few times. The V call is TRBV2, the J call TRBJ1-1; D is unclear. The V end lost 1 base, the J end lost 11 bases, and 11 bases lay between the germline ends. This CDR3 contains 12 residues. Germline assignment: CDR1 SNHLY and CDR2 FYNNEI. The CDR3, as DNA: TGTGCCAGCAGTGAAGGACCTCTGGGCGCTTTCTTT. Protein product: CASSEGPLGAFF.

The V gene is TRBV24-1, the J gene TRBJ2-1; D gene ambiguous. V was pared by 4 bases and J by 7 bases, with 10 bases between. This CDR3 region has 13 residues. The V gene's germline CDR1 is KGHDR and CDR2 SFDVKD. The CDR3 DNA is TGTGCCACCAGTGACCCACTCAAAAATGAGCAGTTCTTC. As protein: CATSDPLKNEQFF.

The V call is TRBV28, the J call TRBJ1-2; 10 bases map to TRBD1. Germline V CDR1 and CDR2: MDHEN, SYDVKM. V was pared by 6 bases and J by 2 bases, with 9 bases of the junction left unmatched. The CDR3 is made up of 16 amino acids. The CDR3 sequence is CASRGQGPPENYGYTF. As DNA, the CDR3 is TGTGCCAGCAGGGGACAGGGGCCGCCCGAGAACTATGGCTACACCTTC.

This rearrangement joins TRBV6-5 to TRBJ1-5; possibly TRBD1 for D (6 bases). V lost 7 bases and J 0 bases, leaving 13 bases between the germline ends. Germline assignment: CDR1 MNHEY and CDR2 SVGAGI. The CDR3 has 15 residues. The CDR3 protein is CASKRQAYSNQPQHF. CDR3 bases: TGTGCCAGCAAACGACAGGCGTATAGCAATCAGCCCCAGCATTTT.

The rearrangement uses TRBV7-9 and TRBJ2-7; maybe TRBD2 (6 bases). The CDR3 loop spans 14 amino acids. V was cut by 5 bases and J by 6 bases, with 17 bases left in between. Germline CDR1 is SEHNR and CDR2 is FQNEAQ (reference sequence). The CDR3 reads CASSPGTASFEQYF. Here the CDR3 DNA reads TGTGCCAGCAGCCCAGGGACTGCCTCATTCGAGCAGTACTTC.

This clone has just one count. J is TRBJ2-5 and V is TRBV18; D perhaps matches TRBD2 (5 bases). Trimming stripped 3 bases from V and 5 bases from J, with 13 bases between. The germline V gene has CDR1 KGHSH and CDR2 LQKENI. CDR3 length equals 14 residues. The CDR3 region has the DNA TGTGCCAGCTCACCGGGAGTACTAATGGAGACCCAGTACTTC. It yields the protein CASSPGVLMETQYF.

CDR3 amino acids: CASSLAVVSPGQGEKLFF. Here the CDR3 DNA reads TGCGCCAGCAGCTTGGCCGTCGTCTCACCTGGTCAGGGTGAAAAACTGTTTTTT. This rearrangement joins TRBV5-1 to TRBJ1-4; the D gene is possibly TRBD1 (5 bases). The V end lost 0 bases, the J end lost 7 bases, and 22 bases lay between the germline ends. The CDR3 has 18 amino acids. Germline CDR1 SGHRS, CDR2 YFSETQ.

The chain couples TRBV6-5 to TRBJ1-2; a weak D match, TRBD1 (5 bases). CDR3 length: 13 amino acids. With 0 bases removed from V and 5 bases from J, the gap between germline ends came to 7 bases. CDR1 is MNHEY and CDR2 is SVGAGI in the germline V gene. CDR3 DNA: TGTGCCAGCAGTTACTCGAGACAGTATGGCTACACCTTC. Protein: CASSYSRQYGYTF.

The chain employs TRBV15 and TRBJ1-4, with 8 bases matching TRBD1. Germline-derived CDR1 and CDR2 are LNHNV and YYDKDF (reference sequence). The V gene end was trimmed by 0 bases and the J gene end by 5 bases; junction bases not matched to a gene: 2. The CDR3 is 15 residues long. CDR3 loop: CATSREDRVNEKLFF. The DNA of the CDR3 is TGTGCCACCAGCAGAGAGGACAGGGTAAATGAAAAACTGTTTTTT.

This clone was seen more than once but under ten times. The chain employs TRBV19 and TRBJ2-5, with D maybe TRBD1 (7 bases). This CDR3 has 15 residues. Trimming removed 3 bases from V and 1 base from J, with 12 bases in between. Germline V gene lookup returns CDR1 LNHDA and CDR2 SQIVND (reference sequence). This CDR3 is CASSIGGTVQETQYF. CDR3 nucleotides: TGTGCCAGTAGTATTGGCGGGACAGTCCAAGAGACCCAGTACTTC.

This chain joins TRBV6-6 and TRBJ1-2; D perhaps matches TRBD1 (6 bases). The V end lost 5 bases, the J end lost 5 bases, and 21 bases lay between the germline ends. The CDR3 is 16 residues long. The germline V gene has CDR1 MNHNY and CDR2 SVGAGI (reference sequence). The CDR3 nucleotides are TGTGCCAGCAGTACAGGGACATTTACCATTTCATATGGCTACACCTTC. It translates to CASSTGTFTISYGYTF.

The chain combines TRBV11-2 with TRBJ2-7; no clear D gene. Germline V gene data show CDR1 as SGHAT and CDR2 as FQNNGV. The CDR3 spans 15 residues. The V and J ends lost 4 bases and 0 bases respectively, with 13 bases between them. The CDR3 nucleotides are TGTGCCAGCAGCTCAAACCCCTGGAGCTCCTACGAGCAGTACTTC. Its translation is CASSSNPWSSYEQYF. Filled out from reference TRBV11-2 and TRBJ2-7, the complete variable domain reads EAGVAQSPRYKIIEKRQSVAFWCNPISGHATLYWYQQILGQGPKLLIQFQNNGVVDDSQLPKDRFSAERLKGVDSTLKIQPAKLEDSAVYLCASSSNPWSSYEQYFGPGTRLTVT.

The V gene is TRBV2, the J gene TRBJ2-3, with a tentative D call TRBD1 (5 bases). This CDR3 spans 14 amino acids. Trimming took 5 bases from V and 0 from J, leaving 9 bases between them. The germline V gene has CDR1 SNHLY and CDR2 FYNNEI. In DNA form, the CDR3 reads TGTGCCAGCAGTCTCAGACAGAGCACAGATACGCAGTATTTT. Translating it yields CASSLRQSTDTQYF.

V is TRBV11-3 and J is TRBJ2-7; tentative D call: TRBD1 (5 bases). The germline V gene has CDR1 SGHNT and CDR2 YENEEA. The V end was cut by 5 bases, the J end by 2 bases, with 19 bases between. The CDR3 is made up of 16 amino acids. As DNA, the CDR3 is TGTGCCAGCAGCCATAAGGGGAAGGGGCCCACCTACGAGCAGTACTTC. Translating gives CASSHKGKGPTYEQYF.

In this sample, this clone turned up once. The CDR3 reads CASSQGGGQGDEQFF. The CDR3 DNA sequence: TGCGCCAGCAGCCAAGGCGGGGGCCAGGGCGATGAGCAGTTCTTC. The V and J genes are TRBV4-3 and TRBJ2-1; D may be TRBD2 (7 bases). The length of the CDR3 is 15 residues. The V and J ends lost 1 base and 8 bases respectively, with 15 bases between them. The germline V gene encodes CDR1 LGHNA and CDR2 YSLEER.